One and the same sample provided the 17 T cell receptor beta chains below, sequenced in a study of blood T cells in healthy people across ages (dated by TCRdb to between 2014 and 2017). The library was obtained by 5' RACE. Sequencing took place on an Illumina HiSeq 2500. The second PCR ran for roughly 6 to 11 cycles and used a J-beta primer mix along with a sample-barcoded 5' primer. TCRdb handled the public reads itself, with Q25 trimming in fastp and clone calling in MiXCR, and kept productive beta chains. CDR3 protein sequences are deduplicated, and each keeps its most common genes and DNA. The sample data list approximately 810,000 distinct CDR3 sequences, and roughly 26% of these were observed just once. Jointly, the top ten make up 15% to 20% of the sample. Sample: blood. The receptors here all came from a woman at least 80 years old in good health.

At least ten counts were recorded for this clonotype. The rearrangement uses TRBV20-1 and TRBJ2-7, with a possible D match to TRBD2 (6 bases). V lost 3 bases, J lost 1 base, and 10 bases lay in between. CDR3 size: 13 residues. Germline V gives CDR1 DFQATT, CDR2 SNEGSKA (reference sequence). CDR3 region: CSARGGHSYEQYF. The CDR3, as DNA: TGCAGTGCTAGGGGGGGTCATTCCTACGAGCAGTACTTC.

This clonotype was counted many times. The chain couples TRBV7-9 to TRBJ2-1; D unclear. The CDR3 totals 16 residues. With 0 bases removed from V and 0 bases from J, the gap between germline ends came to 9 bases. Germline lookup yields CDR1 SEHNR and CDR2 FQNEAQ (reference sequence). The CDR3 protein is CASSLAGLTSYNEQFF. In DNA, the CDR3 is TGTGCCAGCAGCTTAGCAGGATTAACCTCCTACAATGAGCAGTTCTTC. Complete variable domain (other parts from reference TRBV7-9 and TRBJ2-1): DTGVSQNPRHKITKRGQNVTFRCDPISEHNRLYWYRQTLGQGPEFLTYFQNEAQLEKSRLLSDRFSAERPKGSFSTLEIQRTEQGDSAMYLCASSLAGLTSYNEQFFGPGTRLTVL.

This clonotype was seen many times. The gene calls are TRBV20-1 and TRBJ1-5; TRBD1 is a possible D gene (5 bases). The germline CDR1 and CDR2 sequences are DFQATT and SNEGSKA (reference sequence). V lost 3 bases and J 3 bases, leaving 18 bases between the germline ends. This CDR3 is built from 16 residues. DNA for the CDR3: TGCAGTGCTAGGGGGCGGGGCAGACAGCACAATCAGCCCCAGCATTTT. It specifies CSARGRGRQHNQPQHF.

In regard to this clonotype: The junction departs from the called germline gene at one end, perhaps through a read error. The rearrangement joins TRBV13 to TRBJ2-3; TRBD2 agrees at 8 bases. Germline values: CDR1 PRHDT, CDR2 FYEKMQ (reference sequence). The CDR3 length is 11 residues. The CDR3 DNA sequence: TGTGTCAGCCAGCGGGGGGATACGCAGTATTTT. This encodes CVSQRGDTQYF.

This clonotype was picked up many times. The chain couples TRBV27 to TRBJ1-2; D ambiguous. The ends were cut back, 6 bases at V and 1 base at J, with 18 bases in the middle. This CDR3 has 16 amino acids. The germline V gene has CDR1 MNHEY and CDR2 SMNVEV (reference sequence). The CDR3 DNA sequence: TGTGCCAGCAGCCTCAGAAGAGAGGCGGATAACTATGGCTACACCTTC. This translates into CASSLRREADNYGYTF.

This clonotype was observed many times. This chain uses TRBV12-3 or TRBV12-4 with TRBJ2-3; 9 nucleotides match TRBD2. The CDR3 contains 18 residues. Trimming cost V 6 bases and J 0 bases; bases outside gene matches: 13. CDR3 coding DNA: TGTGCCAGCAGCCAAACCTTACGACTAGCGGCTAGCACAGATACGCAGTATTTT. Its protein is CASSQTLRLAASTDTQYF.

The rearrangement links TRBV27 to TRBJ1-2, with TRBD1 as a possible D gene (5 bases). Germline lookup yields CDR1 MNHEY and CDR2 SMNVEV (reference sequence). With 6 bases removed from V and 6 bases from J, the gap between germline ends came to 14 bases. The CDR3 is 13 residues long. The CDR3 spells CASRPKGWDGYTF. The CDR3 DNA follows: TGTGCCAGCAGACCAAAGGGGTGGGATGGCTACACCTTC.

This clonotype was found once. This clone may be a read error of a much larger clone one base away. The chain recombines TRBV29-1 with TRBJ2-1, with TRBD2 matching 14 bases. This CDR3 has 17 residues. From germline, CDR1 is SQVTM and CDR2 ANQGSEA. V lost 6 bases, J lost 2 bases, and 9 bases stayed unmatched. The CDR3: CSVRLAGGLAPYNEQFF. For the CDR3, the DNA is TGCAGCGTCCGACTAGCGGGGGGGCTCGCACCCTACAATGAGCAGTTCTTC.

The chain joins TRBV6-1 to TRBJ2-1; D is undetermined. In germline, CDR1 is MNHNS, CDR2 SASEGT. V was cut by 2 bases and J by 7 bases, with 18 bases left in between. This CDR3 is built from 16 residues. CDR3 nucleotide sequence: TGTGCCAGCAGTGAAACACCCGACGGCCACGGGAATGAGCAGTTCTTC. Its protein product is CASSETPDGHGNEQFF.

This clonotype was recorded many times. This chain links TRBV2 with TRBJ2-3; 9 positions agree with TRBD2. Trimming cost V 4 bases and J 1 base; bases outside gene matches: 0. CDR1 is SNHLY, CDR2 FYNNEI, per germline. The CDR3 runs to 14 residues. The CDR3: CASSASGGTDTQYF. Here the CDR3 DNA reads TGTGCCAGCAGTGCTAGCGGGGGCACAGATACGCAGTATTTT.

The table lists this clonotype with a few counts. J is TRBJ1-2 and V is TRBV11-2; 10 bases match TRBD1. CDR3 length equals 16 residues. V was pared by 0 bases and J by 4 bases, with 5 bases of the junction left unmatched. In germline, CDR1 is SGHAT, CDR2 FQNNGV. DNA for the CDR3: TGTGCCAGCAGCTTAGACATGGGACAGGGGTTCTATGGCTACACCTTC. It is translated as CASSLDMGQGFYGYTF.

This clonotype was observed at least ten times. The chain links TRBV7-2 to TRBJ1-2; 7 bases match TRBD1. Germline V gene data show CDR1 as SGHTA and CDR2 as FQGNSA. The ends lost 1 base at V and 6 bases at J; junction bases unmatched: 5. The CDR3 has 14 residues. CDR3 nucleotides: TGTGCCAGCAGCTTAGGGGACAGACCGGATGGCTACACCTTC. It translates to CASSLGDRPDGYTF.

In its sample, this clonotype was seen a few times. J is TRBJ1-4 and V is TRBV20-1, with a tentative D call TRBD1 (6 bases). V was clipped by 5 bases and J by 3 bases, with 10 bases between them. CDR3 length equals 13 residues. Germline V gene lookup returns CDR1 DFQATT and CDR2 SNEGSKA (reference sequence). The CDR3 DNA reads TGCAGTGCTGCGCAGGGGTCTAATGAAAAACTGTTTTTT. This encodes CSAAQGSNEKLFF.

At least ten counts were recorded for this clonotype. The rearrangement links TRBV18 to TRBJ2-4; D not certain. The CDR3 is 15 residues long. Trimming pared 1 base from V and 5 bases from J, leaving 12 bases between. In germline, CDR1 is KGHSH, CDR2 LQKENI. CDR3 DNA: TGTGCCAGCTCACCACTCTCGGGCAGCGAAAACATTCAGTACTTC. It yields the protein CASSPLSGSENIQYF.

A remark on this clonotype: Since a much larger clone is just one base distant, this may be a read error. The chain recombines TRBV7-6 with TRBJ2-1, with TRBD2 as a possible D gene (6 bases). Germline V CDR1 and CDR2: SGHVS, FNYEAQ. CDR3 length: 13 amino acids. The CDR3 DNA sequence: TGTGCCCGCAGCGGGTCTCTAGCATATGAGCAGTTCTTC. It is translated as CARSGSLAYEQFF.

The CDR3 region has the DNA TGTGCCAGCAGCTTAGAAGGGTGGGAGACCCAGTACTTC. It translates to CASSLEGWETQYF. The chain couples TRBV7-8 to TRBJ2-5; unclear D gene. The CDR3 runs to 13 residues. CDR1 SGHVS and CDR2 FQNEAQ come from the germline V gene. The germline V and J ends were trimmed by 1 base and 5 bases, with 8 bases remaining between them.

The V call is TRBV28, the J call TRBJ2-1, with D possibly matching TRBD2 (5 bases). The CDR3 totals 15 residues. V was trimmed by 5 bases and J by 5 bases, leaving 16 bases between them. CDR1 MDHEN and CDR2 SYDVKM come from the germline V gene. In DNA form, the CDR3 reads TGTGCCAGCAGTCGACTATTTTTTGTAAACAATGAGCAGTTCTTC. This translates into CASSRLFFVNNEQFF.